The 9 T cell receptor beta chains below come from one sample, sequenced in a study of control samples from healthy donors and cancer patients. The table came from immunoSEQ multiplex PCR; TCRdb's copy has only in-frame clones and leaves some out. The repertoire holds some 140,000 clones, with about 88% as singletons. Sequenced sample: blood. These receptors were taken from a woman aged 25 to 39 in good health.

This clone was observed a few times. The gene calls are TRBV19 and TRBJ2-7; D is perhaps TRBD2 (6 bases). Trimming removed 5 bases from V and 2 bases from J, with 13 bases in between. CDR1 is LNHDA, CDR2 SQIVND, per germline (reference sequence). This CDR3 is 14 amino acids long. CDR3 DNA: TGTGCCAGTAGTCCGGGACTCACACCCTACGAGCAGTACTTC. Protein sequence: CASSPGLTPYEQYF. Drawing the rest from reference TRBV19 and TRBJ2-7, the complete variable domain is DGGITQSPKYLFRKEGQNVTLSCEQNLNHDAMYWYRQDPGQGLRLIYYSQIVNDFQKGDIAEGYSVSREKKESFPLTVTSAQKNPTAFYLCASSPGLTPYEQYFGPGTRLTVT.

The CDR3 loop reads CASSIPTRGVEAFF. The CDR3 nucleotides are TGTGCCAGTAGCATCCCCACCAGGGGGGTTGAAGCTTTCTTT. The chain recombines TRBV19 with TRBJ1-1, with 7 bases fitting TRBD1. Looked up from germline, CDR1 is LNHDA and CDR2 is SQIVND (reference sequence). The CDR3 length is 14 residues. Unmatched junction bases numbered 11, after V lost 6 bases and J lost 7 bases. Combining the CDR3 with reference TRBV19 and TRBJ1-1 gives the whole variable domain DGGITQSPKYLFRKEGQNVTLSCEQNLNHDAMYWYRQDPGQGLRLIYYSQIVNDFQKGDIAEGYSVSREKKESFPLTVTSAQKNPTAFYLCASSIPTRGVEAFFGQGTRLTVV.

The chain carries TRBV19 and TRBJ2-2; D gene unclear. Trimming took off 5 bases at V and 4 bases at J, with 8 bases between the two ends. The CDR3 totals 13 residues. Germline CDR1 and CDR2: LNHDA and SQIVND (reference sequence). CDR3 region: CASSPRSTGELFF. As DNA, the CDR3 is TGTGCCAGTAGTCCCCGTTCCACCGGGGAGCTGTTTTTT.

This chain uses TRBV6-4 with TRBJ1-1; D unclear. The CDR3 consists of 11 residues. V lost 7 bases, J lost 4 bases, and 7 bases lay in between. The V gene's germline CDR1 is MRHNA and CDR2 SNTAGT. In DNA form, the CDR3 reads TGTGCCAGCATGGAGGGCACTGAAGCTTTCTTT. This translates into CASMEGTEAFF.

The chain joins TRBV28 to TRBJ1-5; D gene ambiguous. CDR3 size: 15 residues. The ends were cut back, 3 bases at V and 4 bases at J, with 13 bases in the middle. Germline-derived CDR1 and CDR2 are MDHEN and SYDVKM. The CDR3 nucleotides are TGTGCCAGCAGTTTCCGGGCAGTAAGAAATCAGCCCCAGCATTTT. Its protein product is CASSFRAVRNQPQHF. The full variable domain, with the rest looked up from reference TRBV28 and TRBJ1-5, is DVKVTQSSRYLVKRTGEKVFLECVQDMDHENMFWYRQDPGLGLRLIYFSYDVKMKEKGDIPEGYSVSREKKERFSLILESASTNQTSMYLCASSFRAVRNQPQHFGDGTRLSIL.

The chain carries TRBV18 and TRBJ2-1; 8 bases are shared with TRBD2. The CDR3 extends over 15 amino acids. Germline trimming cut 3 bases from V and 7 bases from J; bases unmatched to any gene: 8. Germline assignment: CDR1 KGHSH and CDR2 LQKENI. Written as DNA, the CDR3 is TGTGCCAGCTCACCTTGGGCGGGAGGAGTAAATGAGCAGTTCTTC. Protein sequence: CASSPWAGGVNEQFF. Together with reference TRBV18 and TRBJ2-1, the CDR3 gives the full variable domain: NAGVMQNPRHLVRRRGQEARLRCSPMKGHSHVYWYRQLPEEGLKFMVYLQKENIIDESGMPKERFSAEFPKEGPSILRIQQVVRGDSAAYFCASSPWAGGVNEQFFGPGTRLTVL.

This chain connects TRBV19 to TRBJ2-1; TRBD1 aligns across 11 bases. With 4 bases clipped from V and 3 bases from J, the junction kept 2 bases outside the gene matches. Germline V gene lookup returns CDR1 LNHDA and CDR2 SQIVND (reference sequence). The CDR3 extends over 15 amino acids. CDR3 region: CASSRGTGGYNEQFF. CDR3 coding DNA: TGTGCCAGTAGTAGGGGGACAGGGGGCTACAATGAGCAGTTCTTC.

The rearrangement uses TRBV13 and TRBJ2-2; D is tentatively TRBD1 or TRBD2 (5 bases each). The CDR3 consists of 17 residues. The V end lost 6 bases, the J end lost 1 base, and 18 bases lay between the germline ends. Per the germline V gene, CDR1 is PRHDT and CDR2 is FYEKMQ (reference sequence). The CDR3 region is CASRTVEGHKNTGELFF. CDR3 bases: TGTGCCAGCAGAACCGTTGAGGGGCACAAGAACACCGGGGAGCTGTTTTTT.

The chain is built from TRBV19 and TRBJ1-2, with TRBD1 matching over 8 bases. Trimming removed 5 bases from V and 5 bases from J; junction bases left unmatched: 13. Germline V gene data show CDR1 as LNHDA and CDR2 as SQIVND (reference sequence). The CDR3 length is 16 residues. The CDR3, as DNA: TGTGCCAGTAGTGGAGCCGGGGGACAGGCCTTATATGGCTACACCTTC. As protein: CASSGAGGQALYGYTF.